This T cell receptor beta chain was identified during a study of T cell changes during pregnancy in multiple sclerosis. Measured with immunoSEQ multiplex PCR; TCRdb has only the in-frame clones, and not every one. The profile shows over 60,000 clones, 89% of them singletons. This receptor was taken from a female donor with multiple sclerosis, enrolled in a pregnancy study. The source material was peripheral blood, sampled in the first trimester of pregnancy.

DNA for the CDR3: TGTGCCAGCAGTTCCGGGACTAGCGGGGGTTACAATGAGCAGTTCTTC. This codes for CASSSGTSGGYNEQFF. The gene calls are TRBV5-4 and TRBJ2-1, with 14 nucleotides matching TRBD2. The CDR3 length is 16 residues. J gave up 4 bases and V 5 bases, and 5 bases lay outside the gene matches. Per germline, CDR1 SGHNT and CDR2 YYREEE (reference sequence).